The 21 T cell receptor beta chains below were found in one sample sequenced in a study of T cell responses to AZD1222 COVID-19 vaccine. Libraries were prepared by immunoSEQ multiplex PCR; TCRdb keeps only in-frame clonotypes and omits some of them. The sample contains about 120,000 clones, 85% to 95% of which appear only once. Sample: peripheral blood, taken on day 0 of AZD1222 vaccination. The receptors shown here come from an adult in good health.

The chain uses TRBV19 and TRBJ1-6; 7 bases agree with TRBD1. CDR3 length: 13 residues. CDR1 and CDR2 from the germline V gene are LNHDA and SQIVND (reference sequence). The V segment lost 8 bases and the J segment 9 bases; nucleotides outside the gene matches: 7. CDR3: CASSTGRGSPLHF. DNA for the CDR3: TGTGCCAGTTCGACAGGGAGGGGTTCACCCCTCCACTTT.

This clone has only one observation. This chain joins TRBV6-5 and TRBJ1-1; D call uncertain. The CDR3 is 15 amino acids. Germline lookup yields CDR1 MNHEY and CDR2 SVGAGI. The germline V and J ends were trimmed by 0 bases and 8 bases, with 16 bases remaining between them. The CDR3 is CASSYSVHGDSEAFF. CDR3 DNA sequence: TGTGCCAGCAGTTACTCAGTTCACGGGGATTCAGAAGCTTTCTTT.

The chain joins TRBV7-9 to TRBJ2-7, with 13 bases matching TRBD2. The V and J ends lost 5 bases and 4 bases, in that order; junction bases with no gene match: 8. CDR1 and CDR2 from the germline V gene are SEHNR and FQNEAQ (reference sequence). This CDR3 has 16 amino acids. CDR3 sequence reads: CASSPRTSGGVYEQYF. The CDR3 coding sequence is TGTGCCAGCAGCCCCAGGACTAGCGGGGGAGTTTACGAGCAGTACTTC.

The rearrangement joins TRBV5-6 to TRBJ1-2; possible D gene TRBD1, 6 bases. Germline loops: CDR1 SGHDT, CDR2 YYEEEE. The length of the CDR3 is 16 residues. Between the trimmed V and J ends, which lost 1 base and 8 bases, there was a span of 21 bases. Written as DNA, the CDR3 is TGTGCCAGCAGCTTGAATCCCCACAGGGAGGCTATCGGCTACACCTTC. Amino acid sequence: CASSLNPHREAIGYTF.

V gene TRBV29-1 combines with J gene TRBJ1-3; no clear D. The CDR3 is 12 amino acids. V lost 6 bases, J lost 2 bases, and 8 bases lay in between. From germline, CDR1 is SQVTM and CDR2 ANQGSEA. This chain's CDR3 is CSVQSPGNTIYF. The CDR3 coding sequence is TGCAGCGTACAATCCCCTGGAAACACCATATATTTT.

This chain uses TRBV9 with TRBJ1-1; the match to TRBD1 covers 9 bases. V lost 4 bases, J lost 11 bases, and 12 bases stayed unmatched. This CDR3 contains 14 residues. Germline values: CDR1 SGDLS, CDR2 YYNGEE. CDR3 sequence (DNA): TGTGCCAGCAGCCCCGAACAGGGGGCGGTTAGGGCTTTCTTT. Encoded protein: CASSPEQGAVRAFF.

This chain connects TRBV7-9 to TRBJ1-4, with a tentative D call TRBD1 (5 bases). Trimming cost V 2 bases and J 8 bases, with 12 bases left between them. CDR1 is SEHNR, CDR2 FQNEAQ, per germline (reference sequence). This CDR3 is 14 amino acids long. The CDR3 nucleotides read TGTGCCAGCAGCTTACAGGGTTGGGGGGAAAAACTGTTTTTT. Its protein product is CASSLQGWGEKLFF.

CDR3 nucleotides: TGTGCCAGCAGCCCCCGGGACAGGGCTACGGCAACTAATGAAAAACTGTTTTTT. Amino acids: CASSPRDRATATNEKLFF. The genes are TRBV7-2 and TRBJ1-4; 9 bases are shared with TRBD1. The V segment lost 5 bases and the J segment 0 bases; nucleotides outside the gene matches: 10. CDR1 is SGHTA, CDR2 FQGNSA, per germline. This CDR3 comprises 18 residues.

The chain couples TRBV6-6 to TRBJ2-1; possible D gene TRBD1, 6 bases. This CDR3 has 13 residues. The germline gives CDR1 MNHNY, CDR2 SVGAGI (reference sequence). V was clipped by 7 bases and J by 7 bases, with 14 bases between them. The CDR3 spells CASTRDTTNEQFF. In nucleotides, the CDR3 is TGTGCCAGCACCCGGGACACGACAAATGAGCAGTTCTTC.

This rearrangement joins TRBV6-5 to TRBJ1-5; no clear D. Trimming stripped 5 bases from V and 0 bases from J, with 11 bases between. Germline V lookup: CDR1 MNHEY, CDR2 SVGAGI. This CDR3 is built from 15 residues. CDR3 coding DNA: TGTGCCAGCAGTCCATCGACCCCTAGCAATCAGCCCCAGCATTTT. Protein: CASSPSTPSNQPQHF.

The V gene is TRBV10-3, the J gene TRBJ2-7, with 7 bases matching TRBD2. V dropped 6 bases and J dropped 1; count of bases not matched to a gene: 3. The CDR3 has 13 amino acids. Germline values: CDR1 ENHRY, CDR2 SYGVKD. This chain's CDR3 is CAIRAGASYEQYV. The CDR3, as DNA: TGTGCCATCAGGGCGGGAGCTTCCTACGAGCAGTACGTC.

The chain joins TRBV2 to TRBJ1-2, with a possible D match to TRBD1 (5 bases). V shed 2 bases and J shed 3 bases, with 10 bases lying between them. The CDR3 consists of 14 residues. CDR1 is SNHLY, CDR2 FYNNEI, per germline. CDR3 amino acids: CASSERGIHYGYTF. CDR3 DNA sequence: TGTGCCAGCAGTGAAAGGGGAATCCACTATGGCTACACCTTC.

This clone has just one count. The rearrangement links TRBV19 to TRBJ1-6; 8 nucleotides match TRBD1. V lost 10 bases to trimming and J lost 7 bases; unmatched junction nucleotides: 3. The CDR3 has 12 residues. Germline V gene sequence: CDR1 LNHDA, CDR2 SQIVND (reference sequence). For the CDR3, the DNA is TGTGCCACCAGGACAGGGAATTCACCCCTCCACTTT. Its protein is CATRTGNSPLHF. Variable domain in full (rest from reference TRBV19 and TRBJ1-6): DGGITQSPKYLFRKEGQNVTLSCEQNLNHDAMYWYRQDPGQGLRLIYYSQIVNDFQKGDIAEGYSVSREKKESFPLTVTSAQKNPTAFYLCATRTGNSPLHFGNGTRLTVT.

The chain links TRBV7-3 to TRBJ2-2; D might be TRBD1 (6 bases). Trimming shortened V by 6 bases and J by 4 bases, and 18 bases separated the two germline ends. The CDR3 consists of 16 residues. Germline CDR1 reads SGHTA; CDR2 reads FQGTGA. The CDR3 protein is CASSHGTQASTGELFF. CDR3 nucleotides: TGTGCCAGCAGTCATGGGACACAAGCTTCCACCGGGGAGCTGTTTTTT.

The V gene is TRBV28, the J gene TRBJ1-5; 7 bases are a match to TRBD1. Germline V gene sequence: CDR1 MDHEN, CDR2 SYDVKM. The CDR3 sequence is 15 residues long. The trim removed 5 bases at V and 1 base at J, leaving 5 bases unmatched. The CDR3 region is CASSRPQGSNQPQHF. The CDR3 DNA reads as TGTGCCAGCAGTCGCCCACAGGGGAGCAATCAGCCCCAGCATTTT.

This chain connects TRBV27 to TRBJ2-1, with D perhaps TRBD1 (5 bases). CDR3 length: 15 amino acids. V lost 2 bases to trimming and J lost 1 base, with 9 bases between them. The germline CDR1 and CDR2 sequences are MNHEY and SMNVEV (reference sequence). The CDR3 nucleotides read TGTGCCAGCAGTTTACAGGGCCCATCCTACAATGAGCAGTTCTTC. Protein: CASSLQGPSYNEQFF.

The gene calls are TRBV4-1 and TRBJ1-2, with a weak D call TRBD1 (5 bases). CDR1 is MGHRA, CDR2 YSYEKL, per germline. This CDR3 spans 14 amino acids. The V end lost 3 bases, the J end lost 5 bases, and 13 bases lay between the germline ends. The CDR3 reads CASSHEGARYGYTF. CDR3 nucleotide sequence: TGCGCCAGCAGCCATGAAGGGGCTCGATATGGCTACACCTTC.

The chain has TRBV6-2 or TRBV6-3 and TRBJ1-2, with 7 bases fitting TRBD1. CDR1 and CDR2 from the germline V gene are MNHEY and SVGEGT. J was trimmed by 4 bases and V by 5 bases; bases with no gene match: 10. CDR3 length: 15 residues. The CDR3 protein is CASSIQGIRSYGYTF. Written as DNA, the CDR3 is TGTGCCAGCAGTATACAGGGGATCCGATCCTATGGCTACACCTTC.

The chain employs TRBV6-6 and TRBJ1-1; maybe TRBD1 (5 bases). Germline loops: CDR1 MNHNY, CDR2 SVGAGI (reference sequence). This CDR3 region has 12 residues. The V end was cut by 6 bases, the J end by 4 bases, with 9 bases between. The CDR3 bases are TGTGCCAGCAGCAATGGGGGCACTGAAGCTTTCTTT. As protein: CASSNGGTEAFF.

This rearrangement joins TRBV11-2 to TRBJ1-1, with TRBD1 as a possible D gene (5 bases). This CDR3 spans 16 amino acids. Trimming pared 7 bases from V and 0 bases from J, leaving 18 bases between. Germline-derived CDR1 and CDR2 are SGHAT and FQNNGV. In DNA form, the CDR3 reads TGTGCCAGCAAAAACAACCAAGGGGCCCTGAACACTGAAGCTTTCTTT. This encodes CASKNNQGALNTEAFF.

J is TRBJ2-7 and V is TRBV5-1; D might be TRBD1 (6 bases). In germline, CDR1 is SGHRS, CDR2 YFSETQ. V lost 4 bases, J lost 6 bases, and 17 bases lay in between. The CDR3 runs 14 residues. DNA of the CDR3: TGCGCCAGCAGCGGGGGAACAGGGAGCAGCGAGCAGTACTTC. It yields the protein CASSGGTGSSEQYF.